This T cell receptor (beta chain) was retrieved from a study of radiation and T cells in renal cell carcinoma. Regarding time point: blood 4 weeks post-SBRT, at nephrectomy. Treatment here: 15 Gy SBRT to primary tumor, nephrectomy 4 weeks later. Nephrectomy followed 15 Gy stereotactic body radiation by 4 weeks. After SBRT, blood was collected at 2 and 4 weeks, plus baseline. TCRdb's copy holds only in-frame clones and misses some; the assay was immunoSEQ multiplex PCR. This sample carries around 78,000 clones, roughly nine tenths of them seen once, and the ten largest clones take roughly 5.4%. The clonotype comes from an older woman with renal cell carcinoma. Source: blood, taken from a patient whose treatment included radiotherapy and nephrectomy.

Written as DNA, the CDR3 is TGTGCCAGCTCACCGGCTAGTCGCAATGAGCAGTTCTTC. Its translation is CASSPASRNEQFF. The gene calls are TRBV18 and TRBJ2-1, with D unclear. This CDR3 region has 13 residues. With 3 bases removed from V and 6 bases from J, the gap between germline ends came to 9 bases. The germline gives CDR1 KGHSH, CDR2 LQKENI.